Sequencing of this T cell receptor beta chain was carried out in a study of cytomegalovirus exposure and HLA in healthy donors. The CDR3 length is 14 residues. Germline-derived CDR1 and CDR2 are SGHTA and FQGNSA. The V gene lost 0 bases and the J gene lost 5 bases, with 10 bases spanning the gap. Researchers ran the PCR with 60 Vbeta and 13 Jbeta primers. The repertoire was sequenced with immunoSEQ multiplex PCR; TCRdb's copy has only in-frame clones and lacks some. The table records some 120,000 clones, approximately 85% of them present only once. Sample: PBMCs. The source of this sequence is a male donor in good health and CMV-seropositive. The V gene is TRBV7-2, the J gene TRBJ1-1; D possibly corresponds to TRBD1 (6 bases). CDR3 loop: CASSLAGGPTEAFF. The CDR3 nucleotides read TGTGCCAGCAGCTTAGCGGGGGGGCCGACTGAAGCTTTCTTT.